This record looks at one T cell receptor (beta chain) sequence and its context. Its antigen is still unknown. A much larger clone lies one base from this, so it may be a read error. Germline assignment: CDR1 SGDLS and CDR2 YYNGEE. This CDR3 contains 16 residues. The data derive from a study of molecular identifiers for immune sequencing clone quantification. Study conclusions and caveats: Clones exceeding 20 RNA copies carried over 99% of effector molecules but under 1% of naive-cell molecules.

TCRdb recomputed calls from the PCR reads with MiXCR, one row per CDR3 protein. The sample holds approximately 20,000 distinct CDR3 sequences; about 20% are singletons and the top ten take around 6%. This TCR was recovered from a human donor in good health. Some libraries in this study had Jurkat cell RNA spiked in. What was sequenced was naive CD8+ T cells from blood, with Jurkat cell RNA spiked in. Subset meaning: FACS-sorted CD8+CD4-CCR7+CD45RA+ naive T cells. The chain is built from TRBV9 and TRBJ2-1; 12 bases are a match to TRBD2. In DNA, the CDR3 is TGTGCCAGCAGCGGACTAGCGGGAGTGACCTACAATGAGAAGTTCTTC. Its protein is CASSGLAGVTYNEKFF.